This T cell receptor (beta chain) was sequenced during a study of Graves' ophthalmopathy and Graves' hyperthyroidism. Across the whole study: If no ophthalmopathy appeared within 18 months of follow-up, hyperthyroidism was termed stable. Regarding the study as a whole: In predicting ophthalmopathy progression, the model reached about 69% sensitivity and around 72% specificity.

Investigators amplified TCR beta CDR3 regions from RNA transcripts. Amplification began with first-round RT-PCR using HTBI primers, then second-round multiplex PCR was performed. From the multiplex PCR reads, TCRdb called clonotypes with MiXCR, one entry per CDR3 protein. The sample includes around 1.1 million distinct CDR3 sequences, roughly two fifths seen only once; the top ten take around 10%. In this cohort, patients with other autoimmune diseases, uncontrolled infections, pregnancy or lactation were excluded. Each diagnosis was determined on the basis of clinical symptoms, serum thyroxine, TRAb, thyroid ultrasound and orbital computed tomography. From germline, CDR1 is DFQATT and CDR2 SNEGSKA (reference sequence). This CDR3 contains 12 residues. Trimming took off 3 bases at V and 8 bases at J, with 10 bases between the two ends. This clonotype was counted a single time. Its antigen is as yet unknown.

This clonotype was sampled from an adult man with Graves' hyperthyroidism. This chain links TRBV20-1 with TRBJ1-4, with D unclear. Sequencing used peripheral blood or thyroid tissue (not recorded which). This CDR3 reads CSARVNSEKLFF. CDR3 sequence (DNA): TGCAGTGCTAGGGTTAACAGCGAAAAACTGTTTTTT.